The T cell receptor (beta chain) described here comes from a study of T cells in Graves' hyperthyroidism and ophthalmopathy. At the level of the study: Peripheral blood collection took place at initial diagnosis, before any treatment. General observations from the study: Ophthalmopathy was separated from stable hyperthyroidism by a 13 V-J model. Blood samples included most of the expanded thyroid clonotypes exceeding 0.001.

RNA transcripts yielded amplified TCR beta CDR3 regions. HTBI primers drove first-round RT-PCR of the TCR CDR3. TCRdb reanalysed the multiplex PCR reads using MiXCR and keeps one entry per CDR3 protein. There are approximately 400,000 distinct CDR3 sequences in the sample; around 15% occur only once, and 25% to 30% lies in the top ten. In its sample, this clonotype was seen many times. The antigen remains undetermined. The CDR3 loop spans 13 amino acids. Looked up from germline, CDR1 is DFQATT and CDR2 is SNEGSKA (reference sequence). J was trimmed by 8 bases and V by 5 bases; bases with no gene match: 10. Criteria for exclusion of patients were uncontrolled infection, other autoimmune disease, pregnancy or lactation.

Sequences were obtained from blood. The rearrangement links TRBV20-1 to TRBJ1-2, with 8 bases matching TRBD1. The sequence was obtained from a man aged 50-59 years with Graves' ophthalmopathy. The chain's CDR3 is CSAPGQGSFGYTF. For the CDR3, the DNA is TGCAGTGCTCCCGGACAGGGTTCCTTCGGCTACACCTTC.